The 21 T cell receptor beta chains in this list originate from one sample, sequenced in a study of T cell responses to AZD1222 COVID-19 vaccine (TCRdb year 2021). The library was built by means of the immunoSEQ multiplex PCR assay. This immuneACCESS table, as held by TCRdb, lists in-frame sequences with V and J called but not all clones. Of the missing ones, under half trace to an unresolved V gene in checked studies; the others have no known cause. In all, the sample holds 86,000 or so clones, and roughly 90% of those were seen once. Roughly 7.2% of the sample goes to the ten largest clones. What this sample's time point label stands for: about 28 days (+/-7) after the second vaccine dose. The material sequenced was peripheral blood, taken 28 days after the second AZD1222 dose. Source of these receptors: an adult who received the AZD1222 COVID-19 vaccine.

The chain is built from TRBV6-2 or TRBV6-3 and TRBJ1-4; D is ambiguous. CDR1 MNHEY and CDR2 SVGEGT come from the germline V gene. The CDR3 is made up of 14 amino acids. V was cut by 3 bases and J by 5 bases, with 10 bases left in between. The CDR3 reads CASSYLGPNEKLFF. In DNA, the CDR3 is TGTGCCAGCAGTTATTTAGGACCGAATGAAAAACTGTTTTTT.

This sequence joins TRBV7-6 and TRBJ1-3; 9 positions agree with TRBD1. V lost 5 bases to trimming and J lost 2 bases; unmatched junction nucleotides: 4. The CDR3 runs to 15 residues. Per the germline V gene, CDR1 is SGHVS and CDR2 is FNYEAQ. This CDR3 reads CASSPGQGTGNTIYF. CDR3 in DNA: TGTGCCAGCAGCCCGGGACAGGGAACTGGAAACACCATATATTTT.

V and J are TRBV5-4 and TRBJ2-3; possible D gene TRBD2, 5 bases. V lost 0 bases and J lost 0, with 17 bases in between. The CDR3 is 18 amino acids. Germline values: CDR1 SGHNT, CDR2 YYREEE (reference sequence). In DNA, the CDR3 is TGTGCCAGCAGCTTGGGCCCCCAAAAGCGGCAGAGCACAGATACGCAGTATTTT. This sequence encodes CASSLGPQKRQSTDTQYF.

The V and J genes are TRBV5-1 and TRBJ1-1; 10 positions agree with TRBD1. CDR3 length: 16 residues. The V gene end was trimmed by 4 bases and the J gene end by 3 bases; junction bases not matched to a gene: 9. Germline CDR1 reads SGHRS; CDR2 reads YFSETQ. For the CDR3, the DNA is TGCGCCAGCAGCCTAAAAACCGGACAGGGGGACACTGAAGCTTTCTTT. It specifies CASSLKTGQGDTEAFF.

This rearrangement joins TRBV5-1 to TRBJ2-2; perhaps D is TRBD1 or TRBD2 (5 bases each). Germline CDR1 SGHRS, CDR2 YFSETQ. The V gene lost 2 bases and the J gene lost 7 bases, with 12 bases spanning the gap. This CDR3 has 14 amino acids. In DNA form, the CDR3 reads TGCGCCAGCAGCTTCGGCCGGGGCGGCGGGGAGCTGTTTTTT. This sequence encodes CASSFGRGGGELFF. Complete variable domain (other parts from reference TRBV5-1 and TRBJ2-2): KAGVTQTPRYLIKTRGQQVTLSCSPISGHRSVSWYQQTPGQGLQFLFEYFSETQRNKGNFPGRFSGRQFSNSRSEMNVSTLELGDSALYLCASSFGRGGGELFFGEGSRLTVL.

The rearrangement uses TRBV5-1 and TRBJ1-3; 7 nucleotides agree with TRBD1. The CDR3 runs to 16 residues. Germline V lookup: CDR1 SGHRS, CDR2 YFSETQ. The V segment lost 2 bases and the J segment 1 base; nucleotides outside the gene matches: 6. The CDR3 region is CASSLGGPDSGNTIYF. The CDR3 DNA sequence: TGCGCCAGCAGCTTAGGGGGCCCGGATTCTGGAAACACCATATATTTT.

V usage is TRBV5-4 and J usage is TRBJ2-1, with 8 nucleotides matching TRBD2. The CDR3 spans 15 residues. With V trimmed by 3 bases and J by 2 bases, 4 bases remained unmatched. Germline V lookup: CDR1 SGHNT, CDR2 YYREEE (reference sequence). CDR3 sequence: CASSSRLAPYNEQFF. The CDR3, as DNA: TGTGCCAGCAGCTCCCGACTAGCGCCCTACAATGAGCAGTTCTTC.

The V and J genes are TRBV15 and TRBJ1-2, with D perhaps matching TRBD1 (5 bases). The germline gives CDR1 LNHNV, CDR2 YYDKDF (reference sequence). Trimming removed 0 bases at V and 1 base at J, with 12 bases between. This CDR3 spans 16 amino acids. The DNA for the CDR3 is TGTGCCACCAGCAGAGATCATACGACAGATAACTATGGCTACACCTTC. Translation: CATSRDHTTDNYGYTF.

This CDR3 reads CASSPRDGSYEQYF. In DNA, the CDR3 is TGTGCCAGCAGTCCCCGTGACGGCTCCTACGAGCAGTACTTC. This chain connects TRBV6-5 to TRBJ2-7, with D uncertain. Germline lookup yields CDR1 MNHEY and CDR2 SVGAGI. The V gene lost 5 bases and the J gene lost 0 bases, with 11 bases spanning the gap. This CDR3 is 14 amino acids long.

The gene calls are TRBV4-1 and TRBJ2-3; 9 bases are shared with TRBD1. Germline V lookup: CDR1 MGHRA, CDR2 YSYEKL. Unmatched junction bases numbered 11, after V lost 4 bases and J lost 6 bases. The CDR3 is made up of 16 amino acids. CDR3: CASSRTPGQGVDTQYF. The CDR3 DNA follows: TGCGCCAGCAGCCGCACACCGGGACAGGGAGTCGATACGCAGTATTTT.

The gene calls are TRBV10-3 and TRBJ1-1; TRBD1 matches 9 bases. V was clipped by 10 bases and J by 6 bases; unmatched bases: 12. The CDR3 extends over 14 amino acids. Germline-derived CDR1 and CDR2 are ENHRY and SYGVKD. The CDR3 nucleotides are TGTGCCACCGATGACCGGGACAGGGTGGCTGAAGCTTTCTTT. Translation: CATDDRDRVAEAFF.

This clone was detected only a few times. This sequence joins TRBV18 and TRBJ2-7, with D perhaps being TRBD1 or TRBD2 (5 bases each). Deletions cut 3 bases from V and 7 bases from J, with 16 bases between. CDR1 and CDR2 (germline): KGHSH, LQKENI. The CDR3 sequence is 14 residues long. As DNA, the CDR3 is TGTGCCAGCTCACCCACGATGAGGGCAGGGGAGCAGTACTTC. Protein product: CASSPTMRAGEQYF.

The chain joins TRBV7-8 to TRBJ2-1; 8 positions agree with TRBD2. CDR1 is SGHVS and CDR2 is FQNEAQ in the germline V gene. The CDR3 has 17 residues. With V trimmed by 2 bases and J by 9 bases, 15 bases remained unmatched. CDR3 sequence reads: CASSLRKTSDISAEQFF. DNA of the CDR3: TGTGCCAGCAGCTTAAGAAAGACTAGCGACATATCCGCTGAGCAGTTCTTC.

CDR3 region: CASSFKTSGRPNEQFF. CDR3 DNA sequence: TGTGCCAGCAGTTTCAAGACTAGCGGGAGACCCAATGAGCAGTTCTTC. The chain combines TRBV6-5 with TRBJ2-1; 12 bases align to TRBD2. V lost 4 bases, J lost 6 bases, and 7 bases stayed unmatched. This CDR3 has 16 amino acids. From germline, CDR1 is MNHEY and CDR2 SVGAGI.

The chain has TRBV7-8 and TRBJ2-3; TRBD2 matches at 7 bases. Germline V gives CDR1 SGHVS, CDR2 FQNEAQ. V was clipped by 3 bases and J by 4 bases; unmatched bases: 4. This CDR3 is built from 14 residues. CDR3 loop: CASSFWGGSDTQYF. CDR3 DNA: TGTGCCAGCAGCTTTTGGGGGGGATCAGATACGCAGTATTTT.

V and J are TRBV3-1 (or the pseudogene TRBV3-2) and TRBJ2-4, with 14 bases identical to TRBD2. This CDR3 region has 24 residues. Germline trimming cut 0 bases from V and 0 bases from J; bases unmatched to any gene: 19. Germline CDR1 LGHDT, CDR2 YNNKEL (reference sequence). The CDR3, as DNA: TGTGCCAGCAGCCAAGATGGGGACAGCCGGTGGACTAGCGGGAGGCTTCTAGCCAAAAACATTCAGTACTTC. This translates into CASSQDGDSRWTSGRLLAKNIQYF.

The chain is built from TRBV6-2 or TRBV6-3 and TRBJ2-3, with 10 bases aligning to TRBD2. CDR1 MNHEY and CDR2 SVGEGT come from the germline V gene. This CDR3 is 16 amino acids long. V dropped 5 bases and J dropped 2; count of bases not matched to a gene: 7. CDR3 in amino acids: CASSRPLAGYTDTQYF. As DNA, the CDR3 is TGTGCCAGCAGTCGTCCACTAGCGGGGTACACAGATACGCAGTATTTT.

The J gene is TRBJ2-1, the V gene TRBV7-9, with 8 bases fitting TRBD1. Per the germline V gene, CDR1 is SEHNR and CDR2 is FQNEAQ (reference sequence). Trimming cost V 5 bases and J 4 bases; bases outside gene matches: 7. This CDR3 has 15 residues. For the CDR3, the DNA is TGTGCCAGCAGCCGATCAGGGGGCGCGTACAATGAGCAGTTCTTC. Protein sequence: CASSRSGGAYNEQFF.

This clone occurred once. The rearrangement links TRBV19 to TRBJ2-2; 9 nucleotides agree with TRBD2. Germline CDR1 is LNHDA and CDR2 is SQIVND (reference sequence). The CDR3 sequence is 16 residues long. After removal of 3 bases from V and 10 bases from J, the junction contained 12 bases not matched to a gene. CDR3 bases: TGTGCCAGTAGTATTCCCCCCCTTAGCGGGAGTGTGGAGCTGTTTTTT. Residues: CASSIPPLSGSVELFF.

The chain joins TRBV12-3 or TRBV12-4 to TRBJ2-1, with 7 bases lining up with TRBD2. The length of the CDR3 is 13 residues. V gave up 6 bases and J gave up 8 bases; unmatched junction bases: 7. CDR3 in amino acids: CASRRLAAYEQFF. The CDR3 coding sequence is TGTGCCAGCAGGAGGCTAGCGGCCTATGAGCAGTTCTTC.

V and J are TRBV30 and TRBJ1-1, with a weak D call TRBD1 (5 bases). Trimming cost V 3 bases and J 11 bases, with 19 bases left between them. Per the germline V gene, CDR1 is GTSNPN and CDR2 is SVGIG (reference sequence). The CDR3 loop spans 13 amino acids. Here the CDR3 reads CAWSSTEGSSAFF. Written as DNA, the CDR3 is TGTGCCTGGAGCTCGACAGAGGGCTCATCGGCTTTCTTT.